This T cell receptor (beta chain) was found in a study of shared clonotypes between healthy human individuals. The study's findings and limits: Depth of sequencing was expected to influence donor clonotype sharing.

The repertoire was sequenced with immunoSEQ multiplex PCR; TCRdb's copy has only in-frame clones and lacks some. The repertoire includes roughly 1 million clones, under 80% of them detected once, and nearly 1.5% sits in the top ten. V lost 2 bases and J lost 1, with 7 bases in between. The CDR3 spans 14 residues. The V gene's germline CDR1 is LNHDA and CDR2 SQIVND (reference sequence). Note on this clone: Its antigen is unknown. Additional DNA sequences in this sample encode the identical CDR3.

This clonotype originated in a man younger than 35 in good health. Sequencing input: memory CD4+ T cells sorted from blood. Indicated subset: CD45RA-negative fraction. The chain uses TRBV19 and TRBJ2-3; TRBD2 might be the D (5 bases). CDR3 nucleotides: TGTGCCAGTAGTATACGGACTGGCACAGATACGCAGTATTTT. Translating gives CASSIRTGTDTQYF.